A selection of T cell receptor beta chains follows, all from one sample in a study of identical twins. TCRdb reprocessed the 5' RACE reads via MiXCR and lists one record per CDR3 protein. Of more than 200,000 distinct CDR3 sequences in the sample, over 11% are singletons; the top ten hold approximately 8.8%. The sample was memory (CD45RO+) T cells sorted from blood. The receptor source for this set is a woman aged 18-35 years in good health. The CDR3 runs from the conserved cysteine through the conserved F or W. The D gene is left open where the match is weak. Size is omitted from some rows. Given values are once, few, many or a class for expanded clones.

clone size | D gene | J gene | V gene | CDR3 DNA | CDR3 protein
. | TRBD2 | TRBJ2-4 | TRBV18 | TGTGCCAGCCTGGATACTAGCGGGCTAGCCAAAAACATTCAGTACTTC | CASLDTSGLAKNIQYF
. | . | TRBJ2-1 | TRBV27 | TGTGCCAGCAGTAAAACTCGCAGCTCCTACAATGAGCAGTTCTTC | CASSKTRSSYNEQFF
. | . | TRBJ2-3 | TRBV20-1 | TGCAGTGCGACCCCCGCGGCGCAGCTCACAGATACGCAGTATTTT | CSATPAAQLTDTQYF
. | . | TRBJ2-5 | TRBV2 | TGTGCCACAGGGGAGACCCAGTACTTC | CATGETQYF
many | TRBD1 | TRBJ2-7 | TRBV5-1 | TGCGCCAGCAGCTTAGGACAGGGCGCCTACGAGCAGTACTTC | CASSLGQGAYEQYF
few | TRBD2 | TRBJ2-1 | TRBV7-2 | TGTGCCAGCGGTCTAGCGGCCTTAAGCTCCTACAATGAGCAGTTCTTC | CASGLAALSSYNEQFF
many | TRBD2 | TRBJ2-1 | TRBV29-1 | TGCAGCGCCGACCGGCCGGGGGGCAATGAGCAGTTCTTC | CSADRPGGNEQFF
. | . | TRBJ1-5 | TRBV6-5 | TGTGCCAGCAGTCACCCCCCAGGGGCGGAAAGCAATCAGCCCCAGCATTTT | CASSHPPGAESNQPQHF
many | TRBD2 | TRBJ2-3 | TRBV9 | TGTGCCAGCAGCGCACCGACTAGCGGGAGGTACATAGATACGCAGTATTTT | CASSAPTSGRYIDTQYF
few | TRBD1 | TRBJ1-2 | TRBV6-2/TRBV6-3 | TGTGCCAGCAGCGTGACAGGGAGACCGAACTATGGCTACACCTTC | CASSVTGRPNYGYTF
. | TRBD2 | TRBJ2-4 | TRBV11-3 | TGTGCCAGCGGAAGGAGCGGGGATAGAAACATTCAGTACTTC | CASGRSGDRNIQYF
. | . | TRBJ1-4 | TRBV2 | TGTGCCAGCAGATGGGGGACGGGGGAAAAACTGTTTTTT | CASRWGTGEKLFF
. | . | TRBJ1-6 | TRBV3-1 | TGTGCCAGCAGCCAAAGGGATGCGAATTCACCCCTCCACTTT | CASSQRDANSPLHF
few | TRBD2 | TRBJ2-7 | TRBV20-1 | TGCAGTGCTAGAGATAGCCTAGCGGGGTCCTACGAGCAGTACTTC | CSARDSLAGSYEQYF
many | TRBD2 | TRBJ2-1 | TRBV7-2 | TGTGCCAGCAGCTTAATTAGCGGGAGGGCCGCACATGAGCAGTTCTTC | CASSLISGRAAHEQFF
few | . | TRBJ1-5 | TRBV16 | TGTGCCAGCAGCCAATACGGTTACAATCAGCCCCAGCATTTT | CASSQYGYNQPQHF
. | TRBD2 | TRBJ2-1 | TRBV7-3 | TGTGCCAGCAGCTACGGACTAGCGGGGGGGCCAGGATACAATGAGCAGTTCTTC | CASSYGLAGGPGYNEQFF
. | . | TRBJ2-1 | TRBV5-1 | TGCGCCAGCAGCTTGGCTGGCCTGGGGAATGAGCAGTTCTTC | CASSLAGLGNEQFF
many | . | TRBJ2-3 | TRBV6-6 | TGTGCCAGCACCCCAAGGCGGACAGATACGCAGTATTTT | CASTPRRTDTQYF
few | TRBD1 | TRBJ1-2 | TRBV5-1 | TGCGCCAGCAGCTTGGCCACGGACAGGGGCGGTGGCTACACCTTC | CASSLATDRGGGYTF
. | . | TRBJ1-1 | TRBV6-5 | TGTGCCAGCAGTTACTCGCGGGGGCGATCCACTGAAGCTTTCTTT | CASSYSRGRSTEAFF
few | . | TRBJ2-3 | TRBV4-2 | TGTGCCAGCAGGGGAAGCGCATCGGATACGCAGTATTTT | CASRGSASDTQYF
many | . | TRBJ1-5 | TRBV6-1 | TGTGCCAGCAGTCCCCGGACTGCGGATAGCAATCAGCCCCAGCATTTT | CASSPRTADSNQPQHF
few | TRBD2 | TRBJ2-1 | TRBV6-2/TRBV6-3 | TGTGCCACCCTCCCCAGCGGGAGAACCGATGAGCAGTTCTTC | CATLPSGRTDEQFF
. | . | TRBJ2-3 | TRBV5-1 | TGCGCCAGCAGCTTGGTGGACCGGGGGAAGGATACGCAGTATTTT | CASSLVDRGKDTQYF
. | . | TRBJ2-5 | TRBV20-1 | TGCAGTGCCCTCGAGGCTAATCTCCAAGAGACCCAGTACTTC | CSALEANLQETQYF
many | . | TRBJ2-1 | TRBV14 | TGTGCCAGCAGCCATCGACTTAACTCCTACAATGAGCAGTTCTTC | CASSHRLNSYNEQFF
many | . | TRBJ2-1 | TRBV10-3 | TGTGCCATCAGTGGCCAGGGATATGAGCAGTTCTTC | CAISGQGYEQFF
. | TRBD1 | TRBJ2-3 | TRBV11-2 | TGTGCCAGCTCTCGGGGCAGGGGGAAAGATACGCAGTATTTT | CASSRGRGKDTQYF
. | . | TRBJ1-5 | TRBV4-3 | TGCGCCAGCAGCCAAGGGACAGCTAATCAGCCCCAGCATTTT | CASSQGTANQPQHF
many | . | TRBJ2-3 | TRBV7-9 | TGTGCCAGCAGCTTATATGGGAGAAGCACAGATACGCAGTATTTT | CASSLYGRSTDTQYF
many | . | TRBJ1-3 | TRBV5-1 | TGCGCCAGCAGCTTCGGGACATCAGGAAACACCATATATTTT | CASSFGTSGNTIYF
few | TRBD2 | TRBJ2-3 | TRBV5-1 | TGCGCCAGCAGCTTGGAACTAGCGGGGGCCGGCACAGATACGCAGTATTTT | CASSLELAGAGTDTQYF
few | . | TRBJ2-5 | TRBV24-1 | TGTGCCACCAGTGATGGGGGAAGCGAGACCCAGTACTTC | CATSDGGSETQYF
. | TRBD1 | TRBJ1-6 | TRBV2 | TGTGCCAGCATGGGGACAGGACCACCCCTCCACTTT | CASMGTGPPLHF
few | TRBD2 | TRBJ2-1 | TRBV7-2 | TGTGCCAGCAGCTGGCTAGCGGGGGCCTACAATGAGCAGTTCTTC | CASSWLAGAYNEQFF
. | TRBD1 | TRBJ2-2 | TRBV24-1 | TGTGCCACCAGTGATGGACGCAGGGGGCCCGGGGAGCTGTTTTTT | CATSDGRRGPGELFF
few | . | TRBJ2-3 | TRBV20-1 | TGCAGTGCTCCCGCGGGGGCCGACATCACAGATACGCAGTATTTT | CSAPAGADITDTQYF
few | . | TRBJ2-1 | TRBV12-3/TRBV12-4 | TGTGCCAGCAGTTCCAGGGGAGGAAGCTCCTACAATGAGCAGTTCTTC | CASSSRGGSSYNEQFF
many | . | TRBJ2-1 | TRBV20-1 | TGCAGTGCTACTCACGGACTCGCGGGTAGCAATGAGCAGTTCTTC | CSATHGLAGSNEQFF
. | . | TRBJ2-2 | TRBV7-2 | TGTGCCAGCAGAGATACCGGGACACCAGGCGGCGGGGAGCTGTTTTTT | CASRDTGTPGGGELFF
. | TRBD1 | TRBJ2-2 | TRBV30 | TGTGCCTGGAGTGTAGGACAGGACTCCGGGGAGCTGTTTTTT | CAWSVGQDSGELFF